Listed below are T cell receptor beta chains from one sample, sequenced in a study of blood T cell repertoires in COVID-19. Using immunoSEQ multiplex PCR, the repertoire was profiled, and TCRdb retains in-frame clones only, with some absent. The table records 200,000 to 250,000 clones, around 89% of them present only once. Sequenced material: peripheral blood. These receptors were collected from a man aged 70 or older with acute or convalescent COVID-19. CDR3s include the opening cysteine and the closing phenylalanine or tryptophan.

v_call	j_call	cdr3_aa
TRBV6-5	TRBJ2-7	CASSNPGQGYYEQYF
TRBV24-1	TRBJ2-2	CATSEAGGTGELFF
TRBV5-4	TRBJ2-2	CASSLDGVGELFF
TRBV6-5	TRBJ2-3	CASSILGEGTDTQYF
TRBV7-3	TRBJ1-1	CASSLGTVGAFF
TRBV27	TRBJ1-4	CASRLTGSNEKLFF
TRBV7-9	TRBJ1-6	CASSPDRGSSPLHF
TRBV7-2	TRBJ2-5	CASSSGPIQETQYF
TRBV7-9	TRBJ1-1	CASSPGRRVEAFF
TRBV3-1/TRBV3-2	TRBJ2-7	CASSQDTISQGEQYF
TRBV5-4	TRBJ1-4	CASSLAGVEEKLFF
TRBV7-8	TRBJ1-2	CASSLANSHYTF
TRBV14	TRBJ2-1	CASGLAAGEQFF
TRBV2	TRBJ2-5	CASSPTSGKETQYF
TRBV5-1	TRBJ2-1	CASSLAGTGLTASSYNEQFF
TRBV5-5	TRBJ2-7	CASSLEGQLREQYF
TRBV27	TRBJ2-7	CASSRTPTGTYEQYF